Listed below are T cell receptor beta chains from one sample, sequenced in a study of blood T cells in healthy people across ages. MiXCR was run by TCRdb on the 5' RACE reads, yielding one entry per CDR3 protein. The table includes about 800,000 distinct CDR3 sequences, around half detected once. Sequenced material: blood. These receptors all come from a man of 80 years or more in good health. Each CDR3 is given with its conserved first and last residue. A D gene is named only where the DNA matches it firmly. Rows may omit the clone size; those that give it use once, few, many or a size class.

cdr3_aa: CASAGSYGYTF
cdr3_nt: TGTGCCAGCGCGGGAAGCTATGGCTACACCTTC
j_call: TRBJ1-2
v_call: TRBV6-1
clone_size: .
d_call: .

cdr3_aa: CASSETSGRPGEQYF
cdr3_nt: TGCGCCAGCAGTGAGACTAGCGGGAGGCCCGGCGAGCAGTACTTC
j_call: TRBJ2-7
v_call: TRBV10-1
clone_size: .
d_call: TRBD2

cdr3_aa: CASSRTITYEQYF
cdr3_nt: TGTGCCAGCAGCCGGACAATTACCTACGAGCAGTACTTC
j_call: TRBJ2-7
v_call: TRBV6-5
clone_size: few
d_call: .

cdr3_aa: CASSSHRGSNQPQHF
cdr3_nt: TGTGCCAGCAGTTCGCACAGGGGAAGCAATCAGCCCCAGCATTTT
j_call: TRBJ1-5
v_call: TRBV6-2/TRBV6-3
clone_size: .
d_call: TRBD1

cdr3_aa: CASSGDVLSNQPQHF
cdr3_nt: TGTGCCAGCAGTGGGGACGTCCTGAGCAATCAGCCCCAGCATTTT
j_call: TRBJ1-5
v_call: TRBV6-1
clone_size: .
d_call: .

cdr3_aa: CASSFETSGSLNEQFF
cdr3_nt: TGCGCCAGCAGCTTTGAGACTAGCGGGAGCTTGAATGAGCAGTTCTTC
j_call: TRBJ2-1
v_call: TRBV5-1
clone_size: .
d_call: TRBD2

cdr3_aa: CTRWGNQGTQYF
cdr3_nt: TGCACCCGGTGGGGGAACCAAGGGACCCAGTACTTC
j_call: TRBJ2-5
v_call: TRBV29-1
clone_size: .
d_call: .

cdr3_aa: CASSASSQETQYF
cdr3_nt: TGCGCCAGCAGCGCCTCCAGTCAAGAGACCCAGTACTTC
j_call: TRBJ2-5
v_call: TRBV5-1
clone_size: many
d_call: .

cdr3_aa: CAISELGQGSYEQYF
cdr3_nt: TGTGCCATCAGTGAGTTGGGACAGGGATCCTACGAGCAGTACTTC
j_call: TRBJ2-7
v_call: TRBV10-3
clone_size: .
d_call: TRBD1

cdr3_aa: CASSVMVGELFF
cdr3_nt: TGTGCCAGCAGCGTCATGGTCGGGGAGCTGTTTTTT
j_call: TRBJ2-2
v_call: TRBV9
clone_size: .
d_call: .

cdr3_aa: CASSPDRAYEQFF
cdr3_nt: TGTGCCAGCTCACCAGATCGGGCCTACGAGCAGTTCTTC
j_call: TRBJ2-1
v_call: TRBV18
clone_size: .
d_call: .

cdr3_aa: CASSPNTMTLYEQYF
cdr3_nt: TGCGCCAGCAGCCCAAACACTATGACCCTCTACGAGCAGTACTTC
j_call: TRBJ2-7
v_call: TRBV4-1
clone_size: .
d_call: .

cdr3_aa: CASRKAGASYNEQFF
cdr3_nt: TGTGCCAGCAGAAAAGCGGGGGCCTCCTACAATGAGCAGTTCTTC
j_call: TRBJ2-1
v_call: TRBV27
clone_size: .
d_call: TRBD2

cdr3_aa: CSAIRTGGHEQYF
cdr3_nt: TGCAGCGCCATCCGAACAGGGGGCCACGAGCAGTACTTC
j_call: TRBJ2-7
v_call: TRBV29-1
clone_size: many
d_call: TRBD1

cdr3_aa: CASSQDYGDEAFF
cdr3_nt: TGTGCCAGCAGCCAAGATTACGGGGATGAAGCTTTCTTT
j_call: TRBJ1-1
v_call: TRBV4-2
clone_size: few
d_call: .

cdr3_aa: CSAQSGLAKNIQYF
cdr3_nt: TGCAGTGCTCAGAGCGGTTTAGCCAAAAACATTCAGTACTTC
j_call: TRBJ2-4
v_call: TRBV20-1
clone_size: .
d_call: .

cdr3_aa: CSVARGGNTEAFF
cdr3_nt: TGCAGCGTTGCCCGGGGAGGGAACACTGAAGCTTTCTTT
j_call: TRBJ1-1
v_call: TRBV29-1
clone_size: .
d_call: .

cdr3_aa: CASSPYLSGSGEQYF
cdr3_nt: TGTGCCAGCAGCCCGTATTTGTCAGGTTCCGGCGAGCAGTACTTC
j_call: TRBJ2-7
v_call: TRBV9
clone_size: few
d_call: .

cdr3_aa: CASSVGQYTEAFF
cdr3_nt: TGTGCCAGCAGTGTCGGACAGTACACTGAAGCTTTCTTT
j_call: TRBJ1-1
v_call: TRBV12-3/TRBV12-4
clone_size: few
d_call: .

cdr3_aa: CASSEGDRNEQFF
cdr3_nt: TGTGCCAGCAGTGAGGGGGATCGCAATGAGCAGTTCTTC
j_call: TRBJ2-1
v_call: TRBV6-4
clone_size: .
d_call: .

cdr3_aa: CASSLQLAEQYF
cdr3_nt: TGTGCCAGCAGCTTACAGCTTGCCGAGCAGTACTTC
j_call: TRBJ2-7
v_call: TRBV7-2
clone_size: .
d_call: .

cdr3_aa: CASSLIGEGYNEQFF
cdr3_nt: TGTGCCAGCAGCTTAATAGGAGAAGGGTACAATGAGCAGTTCTTC
j_call: TRBJ2-1
v_call: TRBV11-3
clone_size: .
d_call: .

cdr3_aa: CSVEEVSSAETQYF
cdr3_nt: TGCAGCGTTGAAGAGGTATCCTCTGCAGAGACCCAGTACTTC
j_call: TRBJ2-5
v_call: TRBV29-1
clone_size: few
d_call: .

cdr3_aa: CSAVTSATYEQYF
cdr3_nt: TGCAGTGCTGTGACTAGCGCGACCTACGAGCAGTACTTC
j_call: TRBJ2-7
v_call: TRBV20-1
clone_size: .
d_call: TRBD2

cdr3_aa: CASSLGPEAGNEQFF
cdr3_nt: TGTGCCAGCAGTTTAGGGCCGGAGGCCGGAAATGAGCAGTTCTTC
j_call: TRBJ2-1
v_call: TRBV12-3/TRBV12-4
clone_size: few
d_call: .

cdr3_aa: CASSYLTKQFF
cdr3_nt: TGCGCCAGCAGTTACCTTACTAAGCAGTTCTTC
j_call: TRBJ2-1
v_call: TRBV11-2
clone_size: .
d_call: .

cdr3_aa: CSATTSGQATDTQYF
cdr3_nt: TGCAGTGCTACAACCTCGGGACAGGCCACAGATACGCAGTATTTT
j_call: TRBJ2-3
v_call: TRBV20-1
clone_size: .
d_call: TRBD1

cdr3_aa: CSAKPGLAGGSSYNEQFF
cdr3_nt: TGCAGTGCTAAACCGGGACTAGCGGGGGGAAGCTCCTACAATGAGCAGTTCTTC
j_call: TRBJ2-1
v_call: TRBV20-1
clone_size: few
d_call: TRBD2

cdr3_aa: CSARPYASGRAVPYEQYF
cdr3_nt: TGCAGTGCCCGCCCATATGCTAGCGGGAGGGCCGTCCCCTACGAGCAGTACTTC
j_call: TRBJ2-7
v_call: TRBV20-1
clone_size: .
d_call: TRBD2

cdr3_aa: CASSLGWQGANEQFF
cdr3_nt: TGCGCCAGCAGTTTGGGGTGGCAGGGGGCGAATGAGCAGTTCTTC
j_call: TRBJ2-1
v_call: TRBV5-1
clone_size: few
d_call: TRBD1

cdr3_aa: CASTRWELNTEAFF
cdr3_nt: TGTGCCAGCACCCGGTGGGAATTGAACACTGAAGCTTTCTTT
j_call: TRBJ1-1
v_call: TRBV12-3/TRBV12-4
clone_size: .
d_call: .

cdr3_aa: CASTDRTGVGGYTF
cdr3_nt: TGTGCCAGCACCGACCGGACAGGGGTCGGTGGCTACACCTTC
j_call: TRBJ1-2
v_call: TRBV12-3/TRBV12-4
clone_size: few
d_call: TRBD1

cdr3_aa: CSAGGQSQETQYF
cdr3_nt: TGCAGTGCTGGAGGACAGAGCCAAGAGACCCAGTACTTC
j_call: TRBJ2-5
v_call: TRBV20-1
clone_size: .
d_call: .

cdr3_aa: CASSMDRVYNSLLHF
cdr3_nt: TGTGCCAGCAGCATGGACAGAGTCTATAATTCACTCCTCCACTTT
j_call: TRBJ1-6
v_call: TRBV7-2
clone_size: .
d_call: .

cdr3_aa: CSGLPGGGTGYTF
cdr3_nt: TGCAGCGGACTACCGGGGGGCGGTACTGGCTACACCTTC
j_call: TRBJ1-2
v_call: TRBV29-1
clone_size: many
d_call: .

cdr3_aa: CASSQDSRGGETQFF
cdr3_nt: TGTGCCAGCAGCCAAGATTCAAGAGGGGGAGAGACCCAGTTCTTC
j_call: TRBJ2-1
v_call: TRBV4-2
clone_size: .
d_call: .

cdr3_aa: CASSLSGSQRPTDTQYF
cdr3_nt: TGCGCCAGCAGCTTGTCAGGCAGTCAGCGCCCCACAGATACGCAGTATTTT
j_call: TRBJ2-3
v_call: TRBV5-1
clone_size: many
d_call: .

cdr3_aa: CASQGEWGSHEQYF
cdr3_nt: TGTGCCAGCCAAGGGGAGTGGGGAAGCCACGAGCAGTACTTC
j_call: TRBJ2-7
v_call: TRBV6-5
clone_size: few
d_call: .